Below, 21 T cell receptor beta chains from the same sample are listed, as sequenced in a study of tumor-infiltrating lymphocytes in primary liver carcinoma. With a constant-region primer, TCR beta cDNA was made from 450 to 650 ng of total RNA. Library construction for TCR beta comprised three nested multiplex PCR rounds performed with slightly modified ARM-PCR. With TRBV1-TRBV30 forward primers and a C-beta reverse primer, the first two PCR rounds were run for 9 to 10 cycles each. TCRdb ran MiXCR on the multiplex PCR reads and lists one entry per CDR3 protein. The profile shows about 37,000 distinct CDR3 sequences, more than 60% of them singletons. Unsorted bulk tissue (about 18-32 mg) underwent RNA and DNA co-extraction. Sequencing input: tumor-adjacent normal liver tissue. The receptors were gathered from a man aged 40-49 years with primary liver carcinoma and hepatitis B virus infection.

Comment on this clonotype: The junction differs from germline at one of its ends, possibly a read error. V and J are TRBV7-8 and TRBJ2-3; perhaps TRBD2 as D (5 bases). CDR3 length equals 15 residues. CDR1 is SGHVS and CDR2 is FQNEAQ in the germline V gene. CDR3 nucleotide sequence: TGTGCCAGCAGTGAGGGATATCCAAAGGCAGATATGCAGTATTTT. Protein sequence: CASSEGYPKADMQYF.

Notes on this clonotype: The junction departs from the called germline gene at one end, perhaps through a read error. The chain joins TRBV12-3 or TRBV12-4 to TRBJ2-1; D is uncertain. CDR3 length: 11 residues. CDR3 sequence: CVSSAEVEQFF. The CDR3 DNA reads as TGTGTCAGCAGTGCCGAAGTTGAGCAGTTTTTC.

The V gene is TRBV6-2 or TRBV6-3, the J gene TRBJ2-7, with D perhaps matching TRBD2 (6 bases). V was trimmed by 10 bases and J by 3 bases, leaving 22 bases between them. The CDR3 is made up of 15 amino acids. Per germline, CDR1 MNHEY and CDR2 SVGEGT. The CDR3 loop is CANSLRTGANYEQYF. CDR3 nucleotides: TGTGCCAACAGCCTACGAACGGGAGCAAACTACGAGCAGTACTTC.

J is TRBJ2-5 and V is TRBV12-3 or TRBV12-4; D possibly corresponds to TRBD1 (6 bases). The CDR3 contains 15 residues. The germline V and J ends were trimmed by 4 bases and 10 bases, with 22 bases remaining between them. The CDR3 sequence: CASSSGIGDKEDQYF. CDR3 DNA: TGTGCCAGCAGTTCCGGGATAGGGGACAAAGAGGACCAGTACTTC.

The CDR3 sequence: CSSTGTQGSYNEQFF. Here the CDR3 DNA reads TGCAGCTCCACTGGGACACAGGGCTCCTACAATGAGCAGTTCTTC. This chain joins TRBV29-1 and TRBJ2-1; D perhaps matches TRBD1 (6 bases). Trimming took 8 bases from V and 0 from J, leaving 17 bases between them. Germline assignment: CDR1 SQVTM and CDR2 ANQGSEA. The length of the CDR3 is 15 residues.

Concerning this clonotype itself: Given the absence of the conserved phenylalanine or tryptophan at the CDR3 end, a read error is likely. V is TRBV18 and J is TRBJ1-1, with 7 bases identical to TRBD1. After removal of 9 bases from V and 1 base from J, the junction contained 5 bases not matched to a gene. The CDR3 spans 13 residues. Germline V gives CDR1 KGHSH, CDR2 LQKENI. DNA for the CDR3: TGTGCCAGTACGGGACAGTCGAACACTGAAGCTTTCCTC. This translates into CASTGQSNTEAFL.

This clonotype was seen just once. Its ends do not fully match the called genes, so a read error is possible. CDR3 coding DNA: TGTGCCAGCAGTTCATACTACGAGCTGTACTTC. Amino acids: CASSSYYELYF. This rearrangement joins TRBV12-3 or TRBV12-4 to TRBJ2-7; D is ambiguous. The length of the CDR3 is 11 residues.

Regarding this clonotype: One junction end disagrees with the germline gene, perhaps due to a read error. CDR3 loop: CVSNTGSAGTDTQYF. CDR3 nucleotide sequence: TGTGTCAGCAACACAGGATCAGCGGGAACAGATACGCAGTATTTT. The chain combines TRBV6-5 with TRBJ2-3, with 7 bases matching TRBD2. This CDR3 region has 15 residues. Germline lookup yields CDR1 MNHEY and CDR2 SVGAGI.

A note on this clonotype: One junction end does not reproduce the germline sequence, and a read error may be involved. CDR3 loop: CASSFPGTSWTRNIKYF. In DNA, the CDR3 is TGTGCCAGCAGCTTTCCCGGGACTAGCTGGACCAGAAACATTAAGTACTTC. V gene TRBV11-1 combines with J gene TRBJ2-4; TRBD2 agrees at 9 bases. Germline V gene sequence: CDR1 SGHAT, CDR2 FQDESV (reference sequence). The CDR3 is 17 amino acids.

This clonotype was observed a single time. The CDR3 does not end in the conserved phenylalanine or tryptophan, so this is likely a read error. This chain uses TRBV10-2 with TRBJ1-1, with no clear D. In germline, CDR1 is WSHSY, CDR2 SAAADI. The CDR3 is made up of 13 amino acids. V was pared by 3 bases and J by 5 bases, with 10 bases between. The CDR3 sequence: CASSEVEITEAFL. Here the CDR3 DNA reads TGCGCCAGCAGTGAAGTAGAAATTACTGAAGCTTTCCTT.

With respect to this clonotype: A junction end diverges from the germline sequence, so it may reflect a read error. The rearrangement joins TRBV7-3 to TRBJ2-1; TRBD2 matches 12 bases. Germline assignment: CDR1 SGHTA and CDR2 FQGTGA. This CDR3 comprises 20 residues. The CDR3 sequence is CAGSLSNGLAGGPGHNEQFF. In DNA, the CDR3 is TGTGCCGGCAGCTTAAGTAACGGTCTAGCGGGAGGGCCGGGCCACAATGAGCAGTTCTTC.

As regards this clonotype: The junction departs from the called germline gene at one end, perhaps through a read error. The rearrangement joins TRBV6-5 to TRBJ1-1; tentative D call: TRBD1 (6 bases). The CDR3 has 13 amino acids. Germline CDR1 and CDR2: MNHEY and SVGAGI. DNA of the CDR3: TGTGCGAGCACCCCGTCCAGGGGCACTGAAGCTTCCTTT. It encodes CASTPSRGTEASF.

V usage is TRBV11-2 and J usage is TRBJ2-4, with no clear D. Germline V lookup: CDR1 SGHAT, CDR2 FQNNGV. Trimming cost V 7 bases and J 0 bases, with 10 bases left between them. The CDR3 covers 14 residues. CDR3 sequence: CASTTSVAKNIQYF. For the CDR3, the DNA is TGTGCCAGCACCACTTCGGTAGCCAAAAACATTCAGTACTTC.

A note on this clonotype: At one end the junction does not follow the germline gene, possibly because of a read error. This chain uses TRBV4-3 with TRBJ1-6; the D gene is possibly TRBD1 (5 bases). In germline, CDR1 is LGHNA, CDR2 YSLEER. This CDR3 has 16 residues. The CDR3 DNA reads TGCGCCAGCACCCCGGGCCGGGGCTCCTATAATTCACCCCTCCTCTTT. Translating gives CASTPGRGSYNSPLLF.

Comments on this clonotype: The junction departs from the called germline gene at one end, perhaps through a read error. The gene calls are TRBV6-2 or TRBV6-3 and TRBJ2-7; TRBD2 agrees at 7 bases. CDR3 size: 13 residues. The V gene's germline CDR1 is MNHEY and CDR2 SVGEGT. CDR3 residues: CTSSSGRDYEQCF. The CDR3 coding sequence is TGTACCAGCAGCTCAGGGAGGGACTACGAGCAGTGCTTC.

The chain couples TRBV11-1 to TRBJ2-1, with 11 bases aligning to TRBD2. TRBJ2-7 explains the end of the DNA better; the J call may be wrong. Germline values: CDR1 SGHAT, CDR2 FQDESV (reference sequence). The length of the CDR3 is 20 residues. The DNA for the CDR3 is TGTGCCAGCAGCATAGGAAAGACTAGCGGGGCTTCACGGTTCGACAATGAGCAGTACTTC. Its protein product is CASSIGKTSGASRFDNEQYF.

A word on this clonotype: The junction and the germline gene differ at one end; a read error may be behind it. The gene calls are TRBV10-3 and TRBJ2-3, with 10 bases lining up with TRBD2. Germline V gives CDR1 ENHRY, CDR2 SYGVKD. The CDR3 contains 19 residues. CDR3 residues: CAISDWIGLAVSSTDTQYF. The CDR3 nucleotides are TGTGCCATCAGTGACTGGATTGGACTAGCGGTCTCTAGCACGGATACGCAGTATTTT.

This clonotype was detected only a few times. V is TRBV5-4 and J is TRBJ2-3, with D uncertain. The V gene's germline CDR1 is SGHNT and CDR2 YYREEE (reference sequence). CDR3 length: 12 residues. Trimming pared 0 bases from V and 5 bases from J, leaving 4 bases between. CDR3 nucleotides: TGTGCCAGCAGCTTGGAGGGAGATACGCAGTATTTT. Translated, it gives CASSLEGDTQYF.

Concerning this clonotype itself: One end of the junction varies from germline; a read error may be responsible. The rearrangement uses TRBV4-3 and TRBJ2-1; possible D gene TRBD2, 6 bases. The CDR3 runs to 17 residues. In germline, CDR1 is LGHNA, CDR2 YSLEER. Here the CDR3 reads CASSQDPRRAYYNEQIF. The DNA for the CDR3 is TGCGCCAGCAGCCAAGATCCGCGGAGGGCGTACTACAATGAGCAGATCTTC.

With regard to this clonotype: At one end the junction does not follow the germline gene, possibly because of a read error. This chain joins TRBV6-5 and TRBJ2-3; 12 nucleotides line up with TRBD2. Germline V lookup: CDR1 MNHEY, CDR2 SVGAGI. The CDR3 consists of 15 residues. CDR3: CANNQGLAGTDTQYF. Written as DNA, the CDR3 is TGTGCCAACAATCAAGGACTAGCGGGAACAGATACGCAGTACTTT.

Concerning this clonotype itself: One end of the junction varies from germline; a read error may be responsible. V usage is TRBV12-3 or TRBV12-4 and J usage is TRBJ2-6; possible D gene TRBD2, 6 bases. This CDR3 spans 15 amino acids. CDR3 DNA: TGTGCCAGTAGTTTCGGACTATCTGCGGCCAACGTCATGACTTTC. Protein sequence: CASSFGLSAANVMTF.